This T cell receptor beta chain was sequenced for a study of blood T cell repertoires in COVID-19. Study information: Specimens from acute and convalescent COVID-19 originated in the United States, Italy and Spain. Nucleic acid was either cDNA or gDNA, and it came from T cells, B-cell-depleted T cells, or PBMCs.

TCRdb's table, derived via immunoSEQ multiplex PCR, lists solely in-frame clones and lacks some. The sample lists around 250,000 clones; almost 85% were seen once. Donors were grouped by their self-reported clinical history. Germline V lookup: CDR1 LNHDA, CDR2 SQIVND (reference sequence). The V and J ends lost 7 bases and 6 bases, in that order; junction bases with no gene match: 9. The CDR3 covers 14 residues. The chain links TRBV19 to TRBJ1-1; 9 positions agree with TRBD1. Specimen: PBMCs or T cells enriched from blood (not recorded which). The source is a woman aged 45-60 years with acute COVID-19. The CDR3 sequence: CASTVQGASSEAFF. CDR3 nucleotide sequence: TGTGCCAGTACCGTACAGGGGGCGTCATCTGAAGCTTTCTTT.